This TCR beta chain emerged from a study of CD8+CD57+ T cells in acquired aplastic anemia. For the study at large: On average, sorted CD4+ and CD8+ cells gave roughly 2.9 ug of DNA. Study-wide points: Patients and controls shared 25 to 30 CD8+ CDR3 sequences, highly expressed in patients.

Profiling of TCR beta VDJ combinations and CDR3 sequences used genomic DNA as template. Each CDR3 protein gets one entry after TCRdb re-called the reads with MiXCR. The data show roughly 170,000 distinct CDR3 sequences, roughly 50% seen once. Flow cytometry had shown expanded CD8+CD57+ cells in the patients chosen for sequencing. Points on this clonotype: Its antigen is undetermined.

Germline-derived CDR1 and CDR2 are MNHEY and SVGAGI. V was shortened by 4 bases and J by 3 bases, with 19 bases between the two germline ends. This CDR3 has 16 amino acids. The sequencing sample was made of sorted CD4+, CD8+, or CD8+CD57+ T cells (not recorded which) from PBMCs. The TCR originated in a human donor with aplastic anemia. J is TRBJ2-7 and V is TRBV6-5; D is possibly TRBD1 or TRBD2 (5 bases each). The CDR3 DNA reads TGTGCCAGCAGTTTAGGGGACGCCCCCGGCAACTACGAGCAGTACTTC. It specifies CASSLGDAPGNYEQYF.